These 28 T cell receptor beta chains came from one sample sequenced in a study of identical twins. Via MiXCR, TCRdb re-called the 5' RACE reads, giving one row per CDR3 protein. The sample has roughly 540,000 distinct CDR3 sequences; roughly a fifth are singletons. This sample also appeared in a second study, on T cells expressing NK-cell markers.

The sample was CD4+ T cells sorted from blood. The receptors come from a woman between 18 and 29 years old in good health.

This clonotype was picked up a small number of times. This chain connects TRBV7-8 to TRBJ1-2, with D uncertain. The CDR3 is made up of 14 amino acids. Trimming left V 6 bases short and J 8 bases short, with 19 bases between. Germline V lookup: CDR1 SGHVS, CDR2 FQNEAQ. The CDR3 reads CASSTDGKSQGYTF. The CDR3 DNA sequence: TGTGCCAGCAGTACCGACGGAAAATCCCAAGGCTACACCTTC.

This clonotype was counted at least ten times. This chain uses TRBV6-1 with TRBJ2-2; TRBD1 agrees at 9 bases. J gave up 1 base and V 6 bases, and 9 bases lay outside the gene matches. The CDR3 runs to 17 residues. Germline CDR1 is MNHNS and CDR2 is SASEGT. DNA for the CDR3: TGTGCCAGCAGGGCCGACAGGGGGGGATTGAACACCGGGGAGCTGTTTTTT. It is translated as CASRADRGGLNTGELFF.

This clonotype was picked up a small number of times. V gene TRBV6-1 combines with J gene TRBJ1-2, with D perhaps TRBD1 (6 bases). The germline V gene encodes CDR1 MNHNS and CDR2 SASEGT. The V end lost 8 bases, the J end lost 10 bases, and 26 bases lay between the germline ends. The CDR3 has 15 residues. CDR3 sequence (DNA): TGTGCCAGCGGCTTCAATCCGGGACAAAGCCAAGTCTACACCTTC. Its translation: CASGFNPGQSQVYTF.

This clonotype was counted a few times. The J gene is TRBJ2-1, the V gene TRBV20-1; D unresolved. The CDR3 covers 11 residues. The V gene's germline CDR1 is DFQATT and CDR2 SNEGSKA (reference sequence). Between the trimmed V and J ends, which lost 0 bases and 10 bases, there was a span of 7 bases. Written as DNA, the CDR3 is TGCAGTGCTAGAGATCTTGAAGAGCAGTTCTTC. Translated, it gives CSARDLEEQFF.

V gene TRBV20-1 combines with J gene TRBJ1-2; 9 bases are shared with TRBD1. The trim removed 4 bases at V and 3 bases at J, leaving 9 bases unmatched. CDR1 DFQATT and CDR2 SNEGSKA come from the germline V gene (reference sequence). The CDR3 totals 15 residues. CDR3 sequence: CSATGGQGGDYGYTF. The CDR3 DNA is TGCAGTGCTACCGGGGGACAGGGCGGGGACTATGGCTACACCTTC.

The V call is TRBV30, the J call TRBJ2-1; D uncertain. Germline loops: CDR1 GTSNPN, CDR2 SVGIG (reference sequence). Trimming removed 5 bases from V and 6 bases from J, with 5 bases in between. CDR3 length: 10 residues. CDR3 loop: CAWGTNEQFF. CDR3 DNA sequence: TGTGCCTGGGGTACCAATGAGCAGTTCTTC.

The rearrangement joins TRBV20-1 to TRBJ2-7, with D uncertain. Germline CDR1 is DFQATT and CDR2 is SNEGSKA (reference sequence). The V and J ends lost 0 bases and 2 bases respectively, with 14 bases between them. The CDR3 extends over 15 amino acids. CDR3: CSARDHGGSAYEQYF. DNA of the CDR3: TGCAGTGCTAGAGATCACGGCGGTTCCGCCTACGAGCAGTACTTC.

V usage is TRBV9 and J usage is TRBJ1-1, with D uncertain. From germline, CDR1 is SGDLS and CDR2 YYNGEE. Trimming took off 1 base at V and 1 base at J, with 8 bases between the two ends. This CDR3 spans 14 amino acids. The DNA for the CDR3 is TGTGCCAGCAGCGTAAGAAGCGGGAACACTGAAGCTTTCTTT. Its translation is CASSVRSGNTEAFF.

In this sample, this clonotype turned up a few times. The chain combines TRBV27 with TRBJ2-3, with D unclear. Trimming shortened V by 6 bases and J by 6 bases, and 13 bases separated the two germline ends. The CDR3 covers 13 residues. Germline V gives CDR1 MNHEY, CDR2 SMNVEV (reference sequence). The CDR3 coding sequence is TGTGCCAGCAGCCTAGTAGGGTCGGATACGCAGTATTTT. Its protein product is CASSLVGSDTQYF.

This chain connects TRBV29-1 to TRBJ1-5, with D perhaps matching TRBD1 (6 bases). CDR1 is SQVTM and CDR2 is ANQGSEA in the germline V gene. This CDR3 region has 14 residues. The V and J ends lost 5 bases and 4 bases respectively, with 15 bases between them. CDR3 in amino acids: CSVLVGGGNQPQHF. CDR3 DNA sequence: TGCAGCGTTCTCGTGGGGGGCGGGAATCAGCCCCAGCATTTT.

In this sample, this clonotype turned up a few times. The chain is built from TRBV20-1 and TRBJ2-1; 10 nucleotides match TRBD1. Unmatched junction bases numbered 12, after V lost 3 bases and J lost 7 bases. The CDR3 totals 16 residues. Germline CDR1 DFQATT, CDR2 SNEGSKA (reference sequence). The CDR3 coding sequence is TGCAGTGCTAGCCCCGTTCGGACAGGGGGGAAGAATGAGCAGTTCTTC. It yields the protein CSASPVRTGGKNEQFF.

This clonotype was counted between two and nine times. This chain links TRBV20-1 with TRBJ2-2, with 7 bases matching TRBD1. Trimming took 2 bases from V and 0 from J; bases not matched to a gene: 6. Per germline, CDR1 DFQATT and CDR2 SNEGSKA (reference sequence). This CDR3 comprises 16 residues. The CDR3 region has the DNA TGCAGTGCTAGACCTGCCGGGACAGCGAACACCGGGGAGCTGTTTTTT. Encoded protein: CSARPAGTANTGELFF.

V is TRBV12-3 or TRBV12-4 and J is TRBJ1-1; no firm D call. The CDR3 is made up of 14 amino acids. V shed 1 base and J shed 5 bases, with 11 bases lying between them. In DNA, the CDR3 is TGTGCCAGCAGTTTAGTCCGGCCCGAAACTGAAGCTTTCTTT. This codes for CASSLVRPETEAFF.

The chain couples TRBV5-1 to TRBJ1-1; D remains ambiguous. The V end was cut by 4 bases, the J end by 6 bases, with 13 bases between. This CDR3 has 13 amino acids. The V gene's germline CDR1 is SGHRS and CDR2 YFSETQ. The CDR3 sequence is CASSPTEGAEAFF. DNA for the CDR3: TGCGCCAGCAGCCCTACAGAGGGAGCTGAAGCTTTCTTT.

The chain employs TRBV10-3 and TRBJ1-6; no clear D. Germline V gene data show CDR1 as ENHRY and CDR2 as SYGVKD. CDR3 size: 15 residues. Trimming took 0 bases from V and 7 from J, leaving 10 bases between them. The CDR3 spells CAISESDIANSPLHF. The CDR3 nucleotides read TGTGCCATCAGTGAGTCAGACATCGCGAATTCACCCCTCCACTTT.

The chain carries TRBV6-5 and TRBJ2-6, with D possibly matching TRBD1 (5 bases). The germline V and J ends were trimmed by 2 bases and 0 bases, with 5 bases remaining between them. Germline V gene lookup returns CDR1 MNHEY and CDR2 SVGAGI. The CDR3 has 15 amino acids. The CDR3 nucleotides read TGTGCCAGCAGTTACCAGGGCTCTGGGGCCAACGTCCTGACTTTC. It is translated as CASSYQGSGANVLTF.

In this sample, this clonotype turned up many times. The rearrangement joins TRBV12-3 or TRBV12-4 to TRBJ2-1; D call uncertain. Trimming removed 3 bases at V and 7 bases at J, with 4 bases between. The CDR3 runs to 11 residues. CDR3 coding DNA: TGTGCCAGCAGTTTCGGGAATGAGCAGTTCTTC. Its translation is CASSFGNEQFF.

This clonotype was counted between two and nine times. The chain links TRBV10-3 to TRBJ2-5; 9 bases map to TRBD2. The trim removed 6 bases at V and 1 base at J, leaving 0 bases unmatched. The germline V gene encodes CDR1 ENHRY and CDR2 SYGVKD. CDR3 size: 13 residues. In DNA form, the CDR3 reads TGTGCCATCAGGGGACTAGCCCAAGAGACCCAGTACTTC. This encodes CAIRGLAQETQYF.

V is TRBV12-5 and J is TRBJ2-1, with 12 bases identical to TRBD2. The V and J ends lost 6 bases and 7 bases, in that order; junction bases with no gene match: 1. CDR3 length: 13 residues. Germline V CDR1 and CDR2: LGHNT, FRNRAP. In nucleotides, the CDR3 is TGTGCTAGTGGGACTAGCGGGGGAAATGAGCAGTTCTTC. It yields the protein CASGTSGGNEQFF.

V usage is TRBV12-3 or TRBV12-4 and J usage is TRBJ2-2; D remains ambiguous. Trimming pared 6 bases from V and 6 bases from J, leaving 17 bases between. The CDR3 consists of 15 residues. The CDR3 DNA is TGTGCCAGCAGGCCGACTGCTCTTAACGCCGGGGAGCTGTTTTTT. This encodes CASRPTALNAGELFF.

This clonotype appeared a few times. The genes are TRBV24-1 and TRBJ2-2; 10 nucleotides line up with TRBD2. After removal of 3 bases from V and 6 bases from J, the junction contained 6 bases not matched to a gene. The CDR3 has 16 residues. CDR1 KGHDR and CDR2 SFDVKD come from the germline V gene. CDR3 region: CATSDTTSGVPGELFF. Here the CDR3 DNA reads TGTGCCACCAGTGATACCACTAGCGGGGTACCCGGGGAGCTGTTTTTT.

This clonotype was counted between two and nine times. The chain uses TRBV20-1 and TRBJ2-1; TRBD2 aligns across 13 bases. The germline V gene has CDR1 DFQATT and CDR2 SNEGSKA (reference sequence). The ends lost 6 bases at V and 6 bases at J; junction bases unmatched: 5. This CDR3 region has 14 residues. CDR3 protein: CSAAGTSGINEQFF. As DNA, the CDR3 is TGCAGTGCCGCCGGGACTAGCGGGATCAATGAGCAGTTCTTC.

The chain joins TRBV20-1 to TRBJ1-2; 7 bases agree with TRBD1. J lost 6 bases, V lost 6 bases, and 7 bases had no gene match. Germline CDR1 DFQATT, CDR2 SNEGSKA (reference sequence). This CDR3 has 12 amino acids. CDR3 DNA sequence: TGCAGTGCGAACAGGGGTGCCGATGGCTACACCTTC. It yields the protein CSANRGADGYTF.

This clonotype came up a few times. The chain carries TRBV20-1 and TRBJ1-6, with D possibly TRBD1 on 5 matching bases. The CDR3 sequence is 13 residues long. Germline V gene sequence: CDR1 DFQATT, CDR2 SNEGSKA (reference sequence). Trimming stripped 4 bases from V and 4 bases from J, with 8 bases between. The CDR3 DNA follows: TGCAGTGCTACGACAGAGTATAATTCACCCCTCCACTTT. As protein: CSATTEYNSPLHF.

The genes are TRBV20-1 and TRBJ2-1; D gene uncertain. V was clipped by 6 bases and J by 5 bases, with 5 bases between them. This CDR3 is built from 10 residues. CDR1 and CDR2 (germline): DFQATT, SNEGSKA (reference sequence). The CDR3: CSAAHNEQFF. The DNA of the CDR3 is TGCAGTGCCGCCCACAATGAGCAGTTCTTC.

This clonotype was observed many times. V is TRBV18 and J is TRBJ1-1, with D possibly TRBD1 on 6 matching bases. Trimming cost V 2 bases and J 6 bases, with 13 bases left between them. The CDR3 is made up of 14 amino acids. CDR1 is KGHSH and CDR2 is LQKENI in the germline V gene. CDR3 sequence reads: CASSPSRGKAEAFF. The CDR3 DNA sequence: TGTGCCAGCTCACCATCCAGGGGTAAGGCTGAAGCTTTCTTT.

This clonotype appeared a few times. CDR3 in amino acids: CASSQDRALNTEAFF. For the CDR3, the DNA is TGTGCCAGCAGCCAAGACAGGGCGCTAAACACTGAAGCTTTCTTT. V and J are TRBV14 and TRBJ1-1, with a tentative D call TRBD1 (5 bases). The CDR3 length is 15 residues. V gave up 0 bases and J gave up 2 bases, with 10 bases separating them. From germline, CDR1 is SGHDN and CDR2 FVKESK.

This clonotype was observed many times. CDR3 sequence (DNA): TGTGCCAGCAGTTTACGCGACAGGGATGGCTACACCTTC. Translated, it gives CASSLRDRDGYTF. The chain uses TRBV12-3 or TRBV12-4 and TRBJ1-2, with 7 nucleotides matching TRBD1. J gave up 6 bases and V 2 bases, and 3 bases lay outside the gene matches. This CDR3 comprises 13 residues.